This TCR beta chain stems from a study of T cell changes during pregnancy in multiple sclerosis. Method: immunoSEQ multiplex PCR; TCRdb's copy keeps in-frame clones and lacks some. The data contain more than 95,000 clones, over 85% of them singletons. V was pared by 1 base and J by 2 bases, with 4 bases of the junction left unmatched. This CDR3 contains 16 residues. CDR1 is KGHSH, CDR2 LQKENI, per germline. This receptor was identified in a female donor with multiple sclerosis, enrolled in a pregnancy study. J is TRBJ2-3 and V is TRBV18, with 9 bases that match TRBD2. The sequencing here drew on peripheral blood, taken after pregnancy. The CDR3, as DNA: TGTGCCAGCTCACCACTAGCTAGCGGGATCACAGATACGCAGTATTTT. This sequence encodes CASSPLASGITDTQYF.